This note documents a single TCR beta chain sequence. J lost 1 base, V lost 6 bases, and 9 bases had no gene match. The CDR3 loop spans 17 amino acids. Germline V gene lookup returns CDR1 LGHNT and CDR2 FRNRAP. This sample was included in a study of blood T cell repertoires in COVID-19. Data came from immunoSEQ multiplex PCR; TCRdb stores just in-frame clones and leaves some out. The sample holds 95,000 to 150,000 clones, roughly 87% seen once. Sequenced material: peripheral blood. The chain recombines TRBV12-5 with TRBJ2-1; 10 bases are shared with TRBD2. The receptor was derived from a man aged 80 or over with active or convalescent COVID-19. CDR3 loop: CASGSVAGGRSYNEQFF. In DNA form, the CDR3 reads TGTGCTAGTGGGTCCGTAGCGGGAGGTAGATCCTACAATGAGCAGTTCTTC.